The rows below give T cell receptor beta chains drawn from one sample of a study of cytotoxic CD8 clonotypes in ibrutinib-treated CLL. Profiled with immunoSEQ multiplex PCR; TCRdb holds only in-frame clones, not every one. This table has around 140,000 clones, roughly 85% appearing once. The sample was PBMCs, taken after 24 months of ibrutinib treatment. The receptors stem from a human donor with chronic lymphocytic leukemia. The CDR3 runs from the conserved cysteine through the conserved F or W. A D gene is named only where the DNA matches it firmly. Part of the rows lack a size; the others show once, few, many or a class for expanded clones.

J gene,D gene,clone size,V gene,CDR3 DNA,CDR3 protein
TRBJ2-1,TRBD2,NA,TRBV9,TGTGCCAGCAGCCTCTCTAGCGGGAGGTTTAATGAGCAGTTCTTC,CASSLSSGRFNEQFF
TRBJ1-2,TRBD1,once,TRBV28,TGTGCCAGCAGGGGAACAGGGGTCTATGGCTACACCTTC,CASRGTGVYGYTF
TRBJ1-3,NA,NA,TRBV10-2,TGCGCCAGCAGTTCAGGGGATCGAAACACCATATATTTT,CASSSGDRNTIYF
TRBJ1-1,NA,NA,TRBV28,TGTGCCAGCAGTTTATCACGCGAAGCTTTCTTT,CASSLSREAFF
TRBJ1-5,NA,NA,TRBV4-1,TGCGCCAGCAGCCAAGCCCAGGGCACTCAGCCCCAGCATTTT,CASSQAQGTQPQHF
TRBJ2-1,NA,NA,TRBV7-3,TGTGCCAGCAGCTTACCGGGATCCCTTCTGTTCTTC,CASSLPGSLLFF
TRBJ2-7,TRBD2,NA,TRBV10-2,TGCGCCAGCAGTTACACTAGCGGAGGGGCCTACGAGCAGTACTTC,CASSYTSGGAYEQYF
TRBJ1-5,NA,NA,TRBV11-2,TGTGCCAGCAGCTTAGATTCCAGATCGGGCAGGTATGAGCCCCAGCATTTT,CASSLDSRSGRYEPQHF
TRBJ2-4,NA,NA,TRBV15,TGTGCCACCAGCAGAGATCTCTGGACAGAGATGTACTTC,CATSRDLWTEMYF
TRBJ1-3,NA,NA,TRBV19,TGTGCCAGTACCGCAGGGTACGCTGGAAACACCATATATTTT,CASTAGYAGNTIYF
TRBJ2-3,NA,NA,TRBV2,TGTGCCAGCAGTACCGGCACAGATACGCAGTATTTT,CASSTGTDTQYF
TRBJ1-2,NA,NA,TRBV7-9,TGTGCCAGCAGCTTAGACATGAACTATGGCTACACCTTC,CASSLDMNYGYTF
TRBJ1-4,TRBD1,NA,TRBV10-3,TGTGCCATCAGTACTGGACAGGGCGATAGTGAAAAACTGTTTTTT,CAISTGQGDSEKLFF
TRBJ1-1,NA,NA,TRBV7-9,TGTGCCAGCAGCCTGGCTACAGGGATCGGCACTGAAGCTTTCTTT,CASSLATGIGTEAFF
TRBJ1-6,NA,NA,TRBV9,TGTGCCAGCAGCGTAGAGGGCTTCACACCCCTCCACTTT,CASSVEGFTPLHF
TRBJ1-2,NA,NA,TRBV2,TGTGCCAGCAGTTCTGGCTATGGCTACACCTTC,CASSSGYGYTF
TRBJ1-1,NA,once,TRBV19,TGTGCCAGTAGTCTCCCGGGGGCTGAAGCTTTCTTT,CASSLPGAEAFF
TRBJ2-3,NA,NA,TRBV4-2,TGTGCCAGCAGCCAATTCGAGCAGGCGGAAGATACGCAGTATTTT,CASSQFEQAEDTQYF
TRBJ1-1,NA,NA,TRBV29-1,TGCAGCGTCGACAGAAGACGTGGGGGCACTGAAGCTTTCTTT,CSVDRRRGGTEAFF
TRBJ2-7,TRBD1,NA,TRBV6-1,TGTGCCAGCAGTGCCCCCGGGACAGGCGCCTACGAGCAGTACTTC,CASSAPGTGAYEQYF
TRBJ2-7,NA,NA,TRBV7-8,TGTGCCAGCAGCTTAGTTACGGGCTTGAGCTCCTACGAGCAGTACTTC,CASSLVTGLSSYEQYF
TRBJ2-7,NA,NA,TRBV13,TGTGCCAGCAGCCCGGACACTTCGGCAGGGAGAGAGCAGTACTTC,CASSPDTSAGREQYF
TRBJ1-1,NA,NA,TRBV6-1,TGTGCCAGCAGGCGGGACATAGGGAACACTGAAGCTTTCTTT,CASRRDIGNTEAFF
TRBJ2-7,NA,NA,TRBV19,TGTGCCAGTAGGATCAGGGGACGCGATTCCTACGAGCAGTACTTC,CASRIRGRDSYEQYF
TRBJ1-4,TRBD1,once,TRBV9,TGTGCCAGCAGCCAAACAGGGGGCTCTTACGAAAAACTGTTTTTT,CASSQTGGSYEKLFF
TRBJ1-4,TRBD1,NA,TRBV7-8,TGTGCCAGCAGCATAGGGACAGGGGGCAGGGAAAAACTGTTTTTT,CASSIGTGGREKLFF
TRBJ1-3,NA,NA,TRBV18,TGTGCCAGCTCCCCCGGAACAGGCTCTGGAAACACCATATATTTT,CASSPGTGSGNTIYF
TRBJ2-3,NA,NA,TRBV9,TGTGCCAGCAGCGTAGTGAGCACAGATACGCAGTATTTT,CASSVVSTDTQYF